Listed here are 30 T cell receptor beta chains from one sample, sequenced in a study of patients and donors after allogeneic stem cell transplantation. TCRdb recomputed calls from the RT-PCR reads with MiXCR, one row per CDR3 protein. The data hold about 960,000 distinct CDR3 sequences, with roughly 18% observed a single time. Source material: blood, either unsorted or a sorted T cell fraction (not recorded which). The receptors come from a human donor who was either an allogeneic HSCT recipient or a stem cell or donor lymphocyte infusion donor (not recorded which). It is not recorded whose cells these are; they may come from a transplant donor.

The gene calls are TRBV4-1 and TRBJ2-1, with unresolved D. The germline gives CDR1 MGHRA, CDR2 YSYEKL. Trimming took 2 bases from V and 5 from J, leaving 13 bases between them. The CDR3 consists of 15 residues. This chain's CDR3 is CASSQLLFADNEQFF. CDR3 DNA sequence: TGCGCCAGCAGCCAACTTCTTTTCGCAGACAATGAGCAGTTCTTC.

The gene calls are TRBV12-3 or TRBV12-4 and TRBJ2-1; 8 bases agree with TRBD2. The trim removed 4 bases at V and 5 bases at J, leaving 10 bases unmatched. This CDR3 contains 16 residues. CDR3 in DNA: TGTGCCAGCAGTTATCTGAGCGGGAGCCCAAACAATGAGCAGTTCTTC. It translates to CASSYLSGSPNNEQFF.

The V call is TRBV28, the J call TRBJ1-1; possibly TRBD1 for D (6 bases). Germline CDR1 and CDR2: MDHEN and SYDVKM. V lost 5 bases and J lost 0, with 16 bases in between. The CDR3 loop spans 16 amino acids. CDR3 DNA: TGTGCCAGCAGTGGGCGGGGGGGCGCAATGAACACTGAAGCTTTCTTT. Translating it yields CASSGRGGAMNTEAFF.

The rearrangement uses TRBV20-1 and TRBJ2-7; possibly TRBD1 for D (6 bases). Deletions cut 3 bases from V and 3 bases from J, with 18 bases between. Germline V CDR1 and CDR2: DFQATT, SNEGSKA (reference sequence). This CDR3 has 15 residues. As DNA, the CDR3 is TGCAGTGCTAGTTTCTGGGGGCAATCCTACTACGAGCAGTACTTC. This codes for CSASFWGQSYYEQYF.

This clonotype has just a few counts. The rearrangement uses TRBV12-3 or TRBV12-4 and TRBJ2-3; TRBD2 agrees at 9 bases. There are 13 residues in the CDR3. Germline trimming cut 8 bases from V and 6 bases from J; bases unmatched to any gene: 6. The CDR3 is CASRSGSGDTQYF. The CDR3 region has the DNA TGTGCCAGCCGTAGCGGGAGCGGGGATACGCAGTATTTT.

This rearrangement joins TRBV2 to TRBJ1-1; D remains ambiguous. V was trimmed by 4 bases and J by 5 bases, leaving 11 bases between them. This CDR3 has 13 residues. Per the germline V gene, CDR1 is SNHLY and CDR2 is FYNNEI. The CDR3 spells CASSGFEGTEAFF. CDR3 nucleotide sequence: TGTGCCAGCAGTGGTTTCGAGGGAACTGAAGCTTTCTTT.

The rearrangement uses TRBV7-2 and TRBJ1-3; possibly TRBD1 for D (6 bases). The V gene's germline CDR1 is SGHTA and CDR2 FQGNSA. The CDR3 loop spans 16 amino acids. V was pared by 1 base and J by 1 base, with 11 bases between. The CDR3 is CASSLGPRGSGNTIYF. CDR3 bases: TGTGCCAGCAGCTTAGGCCCCAGGGGATCTGGAAACACCATATATTTT.

Ten or more counts support this clonotype. The chain couples TRBV5-6 to TRBJ2-7; D is uncertain. CDR3 length: 12 residues. Germline loops: CDR1 SGHDT, CDR2 YYEEEE. V was shortened by 2 bases and J by 7 bases, with 10 bases between the two germline ends. The CDR3 is CASSLGIWEQYF. The DNA for the CDR3 is TGTGCCAGCAGCTTAGGGATTTGGGAGCAGTACTTC.

This clonotype was counted only a few times. The chain couples TRBV20-1 to TRBJ1-5; 8 positions agree with TRBD1. The CDR3 runs 14 residues. V gave up 1 base and J gave up 7 bases; unmatched junction bases: 6. Germline values: CDR1 DFQATT, CDR2 SNEGSKA (reference sequence). In nucleotides, the CDR3 is TGCAGTGCTAGAGCGGACAGGGCGGAACAGCCCCAGCATTTT. It codes for CSARADRAEQPQHF.

This clonotype was counted a few times. This rearrangement joins TRBV4-2 to TRBJ2-3; D is ambiguous. Germline CDR1 and CDR2: LGHNA and YNFKEQ. Trimming shortened V by 3 bases and J by 10 bases, and 23 bases separated the two germline ends. CDR3 length: 16 residues. The CDR3 nucleotides are TGTGCCAGCAGCCAGGACGGACCATCTGGTAGTGTATCGCAGTATTTT. Translated, it gives CASSQDGPSGSVSQYF.

CDR3 nucleotide sequence: TGCGCCAGCAGCTATGGGAGGCCACCGTACTACAATGAGCAGTTCTTC. Its translation is CASSYGRPPYYNEQFF. The chain employs TRBV5-1 and TRBJ2-1; weak D call: TRBD2 (6 bases). The V end lost 3 bases, the J end lost 3 bases, and 16 bases lay between the germline ends. The CDR3 is 16 amino acids. Germline V CDR1 and CDR2: SGHRS, YFSETQ.

This clonotype was recorded a few times. CDR3 in DNA: TGCAGTGCTGACCTAGAAGGCTTTGGGCAGTTCTTC. Protein: CSADLEGFGQFF. The V gene is TRBV20-1, the J gene TRBJ2-1, with D hard to call. V was clipped by 5 bases and J by 12 bases, with 17 bases between them. The germline V gene has CDR1 DFQATT and CDR2 SNEGSKA (reference sequence). This CDR3 is 12 amino acids long.

This clonotype was observed many times. A read error may produce the germline difference seen at one junction end. This chain joins TRBV5-1 and TRBJ2-1, with 11 bases identical to TRBD2. The CDR3 is 15 residues long. CDR1 and CDR2 (germline): SGHRS, YFSETQ. As DNA, the CDR3 is TGTGCCAGCAGCTCTAGCGGGGGGCCTTACAATGAGCAGTTCTTC. This gives the protein CASSSSGGPYNEQFF.

This clonotype showed up many times. The chain is built from TRBV10-3 and TRBJ2-1; 10 nucleotides match TRBD2. The CDR3 has 13 residues. Germline CDR1 ENHRY, CDR2 SYGVKD. V lost 7 bases and J lost 7; bases outside the gene matches: 4. CDR3 in amino acids: CAIMASGSNEQFF. The CDR3 nucleotides are TGTGCCATCATGGCTAGCGGGAGTAATGAGCAGTTCTTC.

This clonotype has more than one count but fewer than ten. The chain links TRBV7-9 to TRBJ2-2, with D tentatively TRBD2 (5 bases). Trimming left V 5 bases short and J 3 bases short, with 13 bases between. CDR3 length equals 15 residues. Germline V CDR1 and CDR2: SEHNR, FQNEAQ (reference sequence). CDR3 coding DNA: TGTGCCAGCAGCCCACTAAGCGGTTACACCGGGGAGCTGTTTTTT. Its protein product is CASSPLSGYTGELFF.

The V call is TRBV12-3 or TRBV12-4, the J call TRBJ1-1; D call uncertain. The CDR3 runs 15 residues. V was clipped by 5 bases and J by 0 bases, with 13 bases between them. DNA for the CDR3: TGTGCCAGCAGTCTACCGGCGGGGATGAACACTGAAGCTTTCTTT. This codes for CASSLPAGMNTEAFF.

This clonotype was counted only a few times. V usage is TRBV20-1 and J usage is TRBJ2-2; either TRBD1 or TRBD2 may fit D (6 bases each). Germline CDR1 DFQATT, CDR2 SNEGSKA (reference sequence). The germline V and J ends were trimmed by 1 base and 0 bases, with 12 bases remaining between them. The CDR3 loop spans 16 amino acids. The CDR3 sequence: CSARVRGRTNTGELFF. Here the CDR3 DNA reads TGCAGTGCTAGAGTCCGGGGGCGGACGAACACCGGGGAGCTGTTTTTT.

This clonotype was seen only a few times. The chain is built from TRBV15 and TRBJ2-7; 9 nucleotides agree with TRBD1. Germline V gene data show CDR1 as LNHNV and CDR2 as YYDKDF (reference sequence). The trim removed 7 bases at V and 6 bases at J, leaving 10 bases unmatched. This CDR3 contains 14 residues. The CDR3 is CATTRDREKSEQYF. In DNA, the CDR3 is TGTGCCACCACCAGGGACAGGGAAAAGAGCGAGCAGTACTTC.

This clonotype was counted a few times. This rearrangement joins TRBV5-1 to TRBJ2-7; possibly TRBD2 for D (5 bases). Germline V gene data show CDR1 as SGHRS and CDR2 as YFSETQ. The CDR3 has 15 amino acids. V was pared by 4 bases and J by 3 bases, with 17 bases between. CDR3 DNA: TGCGCCAGCAGCACTAACCGGGGATTACTCTACGAGCAGTACTTC. Translating gives CASSTNRGLLYEQYF. The whole variable domain, filled in from reference TRBV5-1 and TRBJ2-7, reads KAGVTQTPRYLIKTRGQQVTLSCSPISGHRSVSWYQQTPGQGLQFLFEYFSETQRNKGNFPGRFSGRQFSNSRSEMNVSTLELGDSALYLCASSTNRGLLYEQYFGPGTRLTVT.

This clonotype has a handful of counts. The V call is TRBV6-2 or TRBV6-3, the J call TRBJ2-7, with 7 bases fitting TRBD2. The germline CDR1 and CDR2 sequences are MNHEY and SVGEGT. The CDR3 loop spans 16 amino acids. Unmatched junction bases numbered 17, after V lost 10 bases and J lost 2 bases. In DNA form, the CDR3 reads TGTGCCACCACACCCCTGGCTAGGGAGGGAGCCTACGAGCAGTACTTC. Translated: CATTPLAREGAYEQYF.

This chain uses TRBV6-5 with TRBJ1-6; 10 bases map to TRBD1. With 0 bases clipped from V and 7 bases from J, the junction kept 9 bases outside the gene matches. Germline V lookup: CDR1 MNHEY, CDR2 SVGAGI. The CDR3 loop spans 18 amino acids. The CDR3 coding sequence is TGTGCCAGCAGTTACTCGCTCGGGGGGACAGGGGTAAATTCACCCCTCCACTTT. Protein: CASSYSLGGTGVNSPLHF.

The chain employs TRBV27 and TRBJ2-7; 8 bases fit TRBD1. V lost 5 bases to trimming and J lost 1 base; unmatched junction nucleotides: 7. Germline values: CDR1 MNHEY, CDR2 SMNVEV (reference sequence). The CDR3 covers 15 residues. The CDR3 reads CASSRYYRGSYEQYF. CDR3 DNA sequence: TGTGCCAGCAGTAGATACTACAGGGGGTCCTACGAGCAGTACTTC.

This clonotype was picked up a small number of times. V is TRBV6-5 and J is TRBJ2-1, with 10 bases aligning to TRBD2. The CDR3 covers 16 residues. V lost 7 bases, J lost 8 bases, and 14 bases stayed unmatched. CDR1 is MNHEY and CDR2 is SVGAGI in the germline V gene. In DNA, the CDR3 is TGTGCCAGCACTTTCTGGAGCGGGAGGGCCCCGCATGAGCAGTTCTTC. This codes for CASTFWSGRAPHEQFF.

This clonotype was seen a few times. The CDR3 nucleotides read TGTGCCATCAGTGAAAGGGGGCCGAACACTGAAGCTTTCTTT. Its protein is CAISERGPNTEAFF. The V gene is TRBV10-3, the J gene TRBJ1-1, with 7 bases aligning to TRBD1. V lost 3 bases, J lost 1 base, and 2 bases stayed unmatched. CDR1 is ENHRY and CDR2 is SYGVKD in the germline V gene. The CDR3 consists of 14 residues.

This rearrangement joins TRBV24-1 to TRBJ2-1; TRBD1 aligns across 9 bases. The V gene end was trimmed by 8 bases and the J gene end by 4 bases; junction bases not matched to a gene: 2. CDR1 KGHDR and CDR2 SFDVKD come from the germline V gene. The CDR3 is made up of 13 amino acids. The CDR3 reads CATTGQGYNEQFF. The CDR3 DNA is TGTGCCACCACGGGACAGGGTTACAATGAGCAGTTCTTC.

This clonotype was seen a few times. The genes are TRBV12-5 and TRBJ2-3; D perhaps matches TRBD1 (5 bases). The germline gives CDR1 LGHNT, CDR2 FRNRAP. Trimming left V 4 bases short and J 3 bases short, with 23 bases between. This CDR3 has 18 amino acids. CDR3 bases: TGTGCTAGTGGTTCCACCGCTCCAGGGATGTACGTTACAGATACGCAGTATTTT. Protein: CASGSTAPGMYVTDTQYF.

As to this clonotype: Since a much larger clone is just one base distant, this may be a read error. The gene calls are TRBV12-3 or TRBV12-4 and TRBJ1-1; 7 positions match TRBD1. J gave up 7 bases and V 2 bases, and 1 base lay outside the gene matches. This CDR3 spans 12 amino acids. As DNA, the CDR3 is TGTGCCAGCAGTTTACGGGACAGTGAAGCTTTCTTT. This encodes CASSLRDSEAFF.

This clonotype showed up just a few times. The chain combines TRBV7-9 with TRBJ1-1, with D unresolved. The CDR3 has 12 residues. The V gene's germline CDR1 is SEHNR and CDR2 FQNEAQ (reference sequence). The V end lost 3 bases, the J end lost 8 bases, and 10 bases lay between the germline ends. CDR3 in DNA: TGTGCCAGCAGCTTTTTGGACGGGGAAGCTTTCTTT. Translated, it gives CASSFLDGEAFF. The complete variable domain, with remaining parts taken from reference TRBV7-9 and TRBJ1-1, reads DTGVSQNPRHKITKRGQNVTFRCDPISEHNRLYWYRQTLGQGPEFLTYFQNEAQLEKSRLLSDRFSAERPKGSFSTLEIQRTEQGDSAMYLCASSFLDGEAFFGQGTRLTVV.

This clonotype was seen more than once but under ten times. V usage is TRBV6-5 and J usage is TRBJ2-5; perhaps TRBD2 as D (5 bases). Germline V gene lookup returns CDR1 MNHEY and CDR2 SVGAGI. This CDR3 has 14 residues. Trimming took 2 bases from V and 7 from J, leaving 14 bases between them. CDR3: CASSYRRGYVTQYF. CDR3 in DNA: TGTGCCAGCAGTTACCGCCGGGGTTATGTGACCCAGTACTTC.

This chain uses TRBV27 with TRBJ2-3, with 12 nucleotides matching TRBD2. There are 15 residues in the CDR3. CDR1 is MNHEY and CDR2 is SMNVEV in the germline V gene (reference sequence). With 5 bases clipped from V and 6 bases from J, the junction kept 6 bases outside the gene matches. The CDR3 reads CASSTGGTSGDTQYF. For the CDR3, the DNA is TGTGCCAGCAGTACAGGGGGGACTAGCGGGGATACGCAGTATTTT.